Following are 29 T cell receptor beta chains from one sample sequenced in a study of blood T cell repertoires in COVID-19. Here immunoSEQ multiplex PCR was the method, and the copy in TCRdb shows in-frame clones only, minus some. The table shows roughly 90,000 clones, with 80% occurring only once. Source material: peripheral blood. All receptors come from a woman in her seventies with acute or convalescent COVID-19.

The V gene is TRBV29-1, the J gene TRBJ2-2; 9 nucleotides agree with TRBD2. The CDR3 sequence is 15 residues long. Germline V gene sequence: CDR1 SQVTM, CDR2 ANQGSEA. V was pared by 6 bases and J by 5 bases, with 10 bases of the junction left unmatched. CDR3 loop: CSVRVGLATTGELFF. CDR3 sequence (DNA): TGCAGCGTCCGGGTGGGACTAGCTACGACCGGGGAGCTGTTTTTT.

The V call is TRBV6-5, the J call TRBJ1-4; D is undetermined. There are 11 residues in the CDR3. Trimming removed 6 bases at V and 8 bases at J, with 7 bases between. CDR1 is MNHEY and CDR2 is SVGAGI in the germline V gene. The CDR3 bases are TGTGCCAGCAGCCCCGGGGAAAAACTGTTTTTT. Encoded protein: CASSPGEKLFF.

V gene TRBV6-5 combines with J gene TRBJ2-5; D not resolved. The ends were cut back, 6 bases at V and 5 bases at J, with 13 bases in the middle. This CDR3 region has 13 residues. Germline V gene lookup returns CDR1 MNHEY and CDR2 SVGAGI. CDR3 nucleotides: TGTGCCAGCAGCCCCCCTAGAGGCGAGACCCAGTACTTC. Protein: CASSPPRGETQYF.

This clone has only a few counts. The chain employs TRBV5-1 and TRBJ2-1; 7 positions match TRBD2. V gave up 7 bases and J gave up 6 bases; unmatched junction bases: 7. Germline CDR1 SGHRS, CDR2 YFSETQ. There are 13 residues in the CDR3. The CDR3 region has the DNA TGCGCCAGCTCGGGGGGATGGGGCAATGAGCAGTTCTTC. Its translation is CASSGGWGNEQFF.

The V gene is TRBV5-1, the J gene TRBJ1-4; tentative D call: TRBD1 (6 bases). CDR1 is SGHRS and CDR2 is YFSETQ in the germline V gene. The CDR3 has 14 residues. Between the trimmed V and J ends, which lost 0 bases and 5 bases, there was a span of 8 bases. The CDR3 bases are TGCGCCAGCAGCTTGGGGGGGCTGAATGAAAAACTGTTTTTT. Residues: CASSLGGLNEKLFF.

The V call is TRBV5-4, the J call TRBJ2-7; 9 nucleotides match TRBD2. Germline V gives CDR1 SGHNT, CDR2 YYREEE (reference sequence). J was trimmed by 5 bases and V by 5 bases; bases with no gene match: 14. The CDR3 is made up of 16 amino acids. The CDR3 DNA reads TGTGCCAGCAGTCTACCTCGGGCGCCTAGCGGGAACGAGCAGTACTTC. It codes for CASSLPRAPSGNEQYF.

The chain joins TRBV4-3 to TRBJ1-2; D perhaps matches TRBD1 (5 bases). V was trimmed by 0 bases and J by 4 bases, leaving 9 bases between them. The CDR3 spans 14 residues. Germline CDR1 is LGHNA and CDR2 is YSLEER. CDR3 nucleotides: TGCGCCAGCAGCCAAGACCAGGGAAGCTATGGCTACACCTTC. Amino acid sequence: CASSQDQGSYGYTF.

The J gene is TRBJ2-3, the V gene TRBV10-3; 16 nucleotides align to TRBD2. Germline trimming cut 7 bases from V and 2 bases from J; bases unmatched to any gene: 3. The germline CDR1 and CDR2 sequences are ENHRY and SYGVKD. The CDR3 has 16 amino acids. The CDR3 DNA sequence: TGTGCCATCACCGGGACTAGCGGGGGGGCCACAGATACGCAGTATTTT. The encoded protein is CAITGTSGGATDTQYF.

As DNA, the CDR3 is TGTGCCAGCAGTTTAGGCCCGAACACTGAAGCTTTCTTT. Translation: CASSLGPNTEAFF. The chain joins TRBV27 to TRBJ1-1; D is undetermined. The germline gives CDR1 MNHEY, CDR2 SMNVEV (reference sequence). The CDR3 runs to 13 residues. V lost 2 bases to trimming and J lost 1 base, with 5 bases between them.

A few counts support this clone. The CDR3 is CASSRDTQEQFF. For the CDR3, the DNA is TGTGCCAGCAGCCGGGACACTCAAGAGCAGTTCTTC. The V gene is TRBV5-4, the J gene TRBJ2-1; tentatively, D is TRBD1 (6 bases). This CDR3 contains 12 residues. V lost 4 bases and J 10 bases, leaving 12 bases between the germline ends. Germline CDR1 and CDR2: SGHNT and YYREEE (reference sequence).

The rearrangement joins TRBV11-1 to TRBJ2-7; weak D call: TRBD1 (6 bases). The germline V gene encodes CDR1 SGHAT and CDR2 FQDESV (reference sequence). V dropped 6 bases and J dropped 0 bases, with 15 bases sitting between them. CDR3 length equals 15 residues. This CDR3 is CASRFDRKSSYEQYF. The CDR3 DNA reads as TGTGCCAGCAGGTTCGACAGGAAGAGCTCCTACGAGCAGTACTTC.

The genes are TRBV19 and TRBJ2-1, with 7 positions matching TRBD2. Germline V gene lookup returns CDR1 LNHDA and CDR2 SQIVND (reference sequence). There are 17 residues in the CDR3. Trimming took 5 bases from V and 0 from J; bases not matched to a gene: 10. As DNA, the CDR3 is TGTGCCAGTAGTGCTAATAGCGGGCGGCTCTCCTACAATGAGCAGTTCTTC. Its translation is CASSANSGRLSYNEQFF.

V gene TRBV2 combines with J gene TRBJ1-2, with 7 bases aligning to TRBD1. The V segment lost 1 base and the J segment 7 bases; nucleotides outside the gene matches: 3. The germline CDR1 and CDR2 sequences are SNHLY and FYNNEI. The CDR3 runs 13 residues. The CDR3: CASSEVRGSGYTF. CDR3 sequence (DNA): TGTGCCAGCAGTGAAGTCAGGGGGAGTGGCTACACCTTC.

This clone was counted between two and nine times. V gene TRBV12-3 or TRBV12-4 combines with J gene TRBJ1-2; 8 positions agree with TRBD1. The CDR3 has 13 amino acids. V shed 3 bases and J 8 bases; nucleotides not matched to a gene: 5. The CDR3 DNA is TGTGCCAGCAGTTTCAGGGGGCAGGGGGGCTACACCTTC. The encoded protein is CASSFRGQGGYTF.

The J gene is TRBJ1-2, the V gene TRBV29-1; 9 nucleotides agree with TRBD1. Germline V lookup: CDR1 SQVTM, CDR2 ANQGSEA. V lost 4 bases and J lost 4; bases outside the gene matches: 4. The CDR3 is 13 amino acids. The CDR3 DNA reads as TGCAGCGTTGGACCGGGACAGGGCTATGGCTACACCTTC. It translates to CSVGPGQGYGYTF.

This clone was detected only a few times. CDR3 sequence reads: CASKTSGQGTTDTQYF. The CDR3 nucleotides are TGTGCCAGCAAAACTTCAGGACAGGGGACCACAGATACGCAGTATTTT. The V gene is TRBV11-3, the J gene TRBJ2-3; 9 nucleotides match TRBD1. CDR3 length: 16 residues. The V gene end was trimmed by 7 bases and the J gene end by 2 bases; junction bases not matched to a gene: 10. The germline gives CDR1 SGHNT, CDR2 YENEEA.

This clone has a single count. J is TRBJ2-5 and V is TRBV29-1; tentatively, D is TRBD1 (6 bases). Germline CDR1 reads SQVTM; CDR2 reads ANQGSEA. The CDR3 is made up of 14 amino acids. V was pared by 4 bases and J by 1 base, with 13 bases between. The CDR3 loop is CSVGSGAFQETQYF. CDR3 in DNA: TGCAGCGTTGGTTCAGGGGCCTTCCAAGAGACCCAGTACTTC.

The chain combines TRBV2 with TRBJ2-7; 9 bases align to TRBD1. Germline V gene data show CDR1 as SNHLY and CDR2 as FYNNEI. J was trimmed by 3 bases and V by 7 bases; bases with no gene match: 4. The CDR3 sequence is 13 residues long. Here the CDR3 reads CASKRDRVYEQYF. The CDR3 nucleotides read TGTGCCAGCAAGAGGGACAGGGTCTACGAGCAGTACTTC.

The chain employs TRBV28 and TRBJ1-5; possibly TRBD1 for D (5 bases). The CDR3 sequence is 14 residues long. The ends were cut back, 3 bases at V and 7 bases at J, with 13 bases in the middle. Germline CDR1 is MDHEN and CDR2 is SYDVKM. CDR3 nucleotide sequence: TGTGCCAGCAGTTTCCGGGGGAACTGGCAGCCCCAGCATTTT. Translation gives CASSFRGNWQPQHF.

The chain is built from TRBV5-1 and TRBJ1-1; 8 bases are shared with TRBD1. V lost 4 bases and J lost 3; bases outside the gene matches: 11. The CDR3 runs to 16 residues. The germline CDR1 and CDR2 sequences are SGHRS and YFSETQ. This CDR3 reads CASSAPRGLGDTEAFF. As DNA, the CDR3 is TGCGCCAGCAGCGCACCCAGGGGGCTGGGAGACACTGAAGCTTTCTTT.

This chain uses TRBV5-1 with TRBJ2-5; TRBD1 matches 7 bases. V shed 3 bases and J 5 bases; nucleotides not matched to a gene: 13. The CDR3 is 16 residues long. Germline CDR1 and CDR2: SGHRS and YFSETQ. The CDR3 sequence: CASSSGYRGIAETQYF. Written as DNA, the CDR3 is TGCGCCAGCAGCTCGGGCTACAGGGGAATAGCGGAGACCCAGTACTTC.

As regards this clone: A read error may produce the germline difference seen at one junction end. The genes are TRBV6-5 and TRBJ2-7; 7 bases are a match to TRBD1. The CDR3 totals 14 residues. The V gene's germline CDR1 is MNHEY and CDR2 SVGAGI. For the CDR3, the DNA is TGTGCCAGCAGTTCAGGGGACAGAGGTTACGGGCAGTACTTC. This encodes CASSSGDRGYGQYF.

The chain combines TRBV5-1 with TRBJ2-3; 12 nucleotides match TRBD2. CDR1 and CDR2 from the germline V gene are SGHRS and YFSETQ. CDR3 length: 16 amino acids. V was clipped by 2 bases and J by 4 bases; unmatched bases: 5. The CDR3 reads CASSFFASGGADTQYF. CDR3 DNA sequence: TGCGCCAGCAGCTTTTTCGCTAGCGGGGGGGCAGATACGCAGTATTTT.

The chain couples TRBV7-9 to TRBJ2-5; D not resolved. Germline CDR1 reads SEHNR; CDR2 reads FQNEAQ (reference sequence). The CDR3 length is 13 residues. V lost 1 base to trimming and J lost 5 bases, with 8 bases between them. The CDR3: CASSLGLRETQYF. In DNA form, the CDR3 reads TGTGCCAGCAGCTTAGGACTTCGGGAGACCCAGTACTTC.

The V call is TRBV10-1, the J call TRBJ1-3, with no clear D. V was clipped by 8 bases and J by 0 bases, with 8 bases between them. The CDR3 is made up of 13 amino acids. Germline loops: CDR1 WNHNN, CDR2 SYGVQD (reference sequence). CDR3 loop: CASQRSSGNTIYF. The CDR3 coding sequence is TGCGCCAGCCAACGGAGCTCTGGAAACACCATATATTTT.

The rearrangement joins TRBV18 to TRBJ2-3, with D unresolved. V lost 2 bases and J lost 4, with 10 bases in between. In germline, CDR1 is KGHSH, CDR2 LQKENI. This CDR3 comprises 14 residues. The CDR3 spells CASSPKGTADTQYF. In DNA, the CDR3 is TGTGCCAGCTCACCAAAAGGAACAGCAGATACGCAGTATTTT. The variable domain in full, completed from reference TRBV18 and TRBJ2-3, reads NAGVMQNPRHLVRRRGQEARLRCSPMKGHSHVYWYRQLPEEGLKFMVYLQKENIIDESGMPKERFSAEFPKEGPSILRIQQVVRGDSAAYFCASSPKGTADTQYFGPGTRLTVL.

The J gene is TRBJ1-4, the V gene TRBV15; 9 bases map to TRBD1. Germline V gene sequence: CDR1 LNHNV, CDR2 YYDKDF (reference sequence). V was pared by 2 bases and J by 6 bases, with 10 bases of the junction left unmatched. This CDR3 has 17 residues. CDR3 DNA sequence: TGTGCCACCAGCAGAACCCAACCGGGACAGGGATATGAAAAACTGTTTTTT. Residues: CATSRTQPGQGYEKLFF. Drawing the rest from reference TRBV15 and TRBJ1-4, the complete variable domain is DAMVIQNPRYQVTQFGKPVTLSCSQTLNHNVMYWYQQKSSQAPKLLFHYYDKDFNNEADTPDNFQSRRPNTSFCFLDIRSPGLGDTAMYLCATSRTQPGQGYEKLFFGSGTQLSVL.

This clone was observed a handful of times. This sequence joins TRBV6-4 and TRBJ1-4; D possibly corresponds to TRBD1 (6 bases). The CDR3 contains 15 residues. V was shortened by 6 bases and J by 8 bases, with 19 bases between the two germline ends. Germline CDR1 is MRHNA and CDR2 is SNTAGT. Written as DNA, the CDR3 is TGTGCCAGCAGATGGACAGAAAGGCTGGTCGAAAAACTGTTTTTT. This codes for CASRWTERLVEKLFF.

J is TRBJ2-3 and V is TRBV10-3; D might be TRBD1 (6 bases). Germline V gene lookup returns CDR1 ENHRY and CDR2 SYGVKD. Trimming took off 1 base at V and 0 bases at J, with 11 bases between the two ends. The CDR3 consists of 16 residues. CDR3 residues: CAISELGGTSTDTQYF. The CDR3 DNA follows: TGTGCCATCAGTGAGTTAGGGGGAACGAGCACAGATACGCAGTATTTT.